This paragraph covers one T cell receptor (beta chain) sequence. CDR1 and CDR2 from the germline V gene are SGHRS and YFSETQ. CDR3 size: 14 residues. With 7 bases clipped from V and 1 base from J, the junction kept 6 bases outside the gene matches. The data belong to a study of blood T cells in healthy people across ages. Primed by a sample-barcoded 5' primer and a J-beta primer mix, a second PCR proceeded for 7 to 11 cycles. TCRdb reprocessed the 5' RACE reads with MiXCR, giving one entry per CDR3 protein. The sample has around 940,000 distinct CDR3 sequences, just over 50% seen once. The sample was blood. V gene TRBV5-1 combines with J gene TRBJ2-5; TRBD1 matches at 8 bases. The sequence was collected from a woman aged 55-70 years in good health. The chain's CDR3 is CASQRQGIQETQYF. CDR3 nucleotides: TGCGCCAGCCAGAGACAGGGGATCCAAGAGACCCAGTACTTC. The variable domain in full, completed from reference TRBV5-1 and TRBJ2-5, reads KAGVTQTPRYLIKTRGQQVTLSCSPISGHRSVSWYQQTPGQGLQFLFEYFSETQRNKGNFPGRFSGRQFSNSRSEMNVSTLELGDSALYLCASQRQGIQETQYFGPGTRLLVL.